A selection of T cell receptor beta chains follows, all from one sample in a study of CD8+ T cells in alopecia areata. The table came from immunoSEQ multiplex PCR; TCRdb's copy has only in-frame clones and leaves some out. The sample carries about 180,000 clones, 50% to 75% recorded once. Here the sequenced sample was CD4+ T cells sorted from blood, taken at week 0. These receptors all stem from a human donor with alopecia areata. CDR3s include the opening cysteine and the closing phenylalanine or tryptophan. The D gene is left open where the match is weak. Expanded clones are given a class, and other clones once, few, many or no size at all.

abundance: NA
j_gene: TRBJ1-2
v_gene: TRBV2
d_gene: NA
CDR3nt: TGTGCCAGCAGTGATCGGGCCTATGGCTACACCTTC
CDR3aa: CASSDRAYGYTF

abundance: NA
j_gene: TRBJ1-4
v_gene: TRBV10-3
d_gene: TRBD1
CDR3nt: TGTGCCATCAGCACGGGACAGGGTAATGAAAAACTGTTTTTT
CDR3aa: CAISTGQGNEKLFF

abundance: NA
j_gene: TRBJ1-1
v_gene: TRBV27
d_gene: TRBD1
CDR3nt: TGTGCCAGCAGTTTATCCCCAGGGGGCATGACTGAAGCTTTCTTT
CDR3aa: CASSLSPGGMTEAFF

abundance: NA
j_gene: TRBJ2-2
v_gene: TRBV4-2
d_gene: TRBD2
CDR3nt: TGTGCCAGCAGCCAAGATGAGGGGACTATATCTGGGGAGCTGTTTTTT
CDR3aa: CASSQDEGTISGELFF

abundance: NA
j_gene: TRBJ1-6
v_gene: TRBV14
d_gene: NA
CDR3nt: TGTGCCAGCAGCCAAGTAAATTCACCCCTCCACTTT
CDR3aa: CASSQVNSPLHF

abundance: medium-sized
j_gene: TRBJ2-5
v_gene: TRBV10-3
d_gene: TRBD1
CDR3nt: TGTGCCATCAGTCCCGAGGGGGACAGGGCATCGAAGACCCAGTACTTC
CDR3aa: CAISPEGDRASKTQYF

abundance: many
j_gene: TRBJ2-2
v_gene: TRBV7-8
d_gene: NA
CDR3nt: TGTGCCAGCAGCCCCTACGGAGGGGGACCCACCGGGGAGCTGTTTTTT
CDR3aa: CASSPYGGGPTGELFF

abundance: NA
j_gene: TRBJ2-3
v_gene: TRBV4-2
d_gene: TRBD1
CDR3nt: TGTGCCAGCAGCCAAGCAGGGGGCGTCCCCACAGATACGCAGTATTTT
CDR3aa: CASSQAGGVPTDTQYF

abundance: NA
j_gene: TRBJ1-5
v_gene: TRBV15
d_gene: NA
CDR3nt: TGTGCCACCAAAGCCTATAGCAATCAGCCCCAGCATTTT
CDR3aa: CATKAYSNQPQHF

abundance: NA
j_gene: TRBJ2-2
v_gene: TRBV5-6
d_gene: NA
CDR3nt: TGTGCCAGCAGCTTTGAGGGCGGGGAGCTGTTTTTT
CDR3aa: CASSFEGGELFF

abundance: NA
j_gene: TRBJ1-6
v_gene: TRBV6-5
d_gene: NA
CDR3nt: TGTGCCAGCAGTGACGGGGGGGCCCTCCACTTT
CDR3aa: CASSDGGALHF

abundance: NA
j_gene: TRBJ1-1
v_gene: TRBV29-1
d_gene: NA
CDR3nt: TGCAGCGGTGGACAAATACTTATGAACACTGAAGCTTTCTTT
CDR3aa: CSGGQILMNTEAFF

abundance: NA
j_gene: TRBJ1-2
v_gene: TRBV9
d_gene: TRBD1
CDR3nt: TGTGCCAGCAGCGTCGCCCCGACAGGGAACTATGGCTACACCTTC
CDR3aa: CASSVAPTGNYGYTF

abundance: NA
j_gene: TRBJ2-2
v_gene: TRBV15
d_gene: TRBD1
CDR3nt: TGTGCCGCGCGGGACAGGGCGACTGTGGGGGAGCTGTTTTTT
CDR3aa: CAARDRATVGELFF

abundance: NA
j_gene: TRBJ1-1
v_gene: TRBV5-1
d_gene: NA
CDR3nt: TGCGCCAGCAGCTTGGATGGCAGGGGAGAGAACACTGAAGCTTTCTTT
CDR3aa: CASSLDGRGENTEAFF

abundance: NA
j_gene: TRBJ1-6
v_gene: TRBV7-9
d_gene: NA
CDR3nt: TGTGCCAGCAGCCCTACAGGGAGAAATTCACCCCTCCACTTT
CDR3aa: CASSPTGRNSPLHF

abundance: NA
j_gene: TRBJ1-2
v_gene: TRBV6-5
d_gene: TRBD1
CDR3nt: TGTGCCAGCAGTTACTCGCGGGACAGGGTGGGCTATGGCTACACCTTC
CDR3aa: CASSYSRDRVGYGYTF

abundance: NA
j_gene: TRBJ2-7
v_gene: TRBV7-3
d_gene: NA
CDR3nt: TGTGCCAGCAGCCACGGGACCGTCACCTACGAGCAGTACTTC
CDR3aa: CASSHGTVTYEQYF

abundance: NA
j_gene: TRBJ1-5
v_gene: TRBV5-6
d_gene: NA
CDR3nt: TGTGCCAGCAGCTTGAGGGATTGGGGCAATCAGCCCCAGCATTTT
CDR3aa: CASSLRDWGNQPQHF

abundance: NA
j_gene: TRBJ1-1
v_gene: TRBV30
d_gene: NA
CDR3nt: TGTGCCTGGACAGCCTACACTGAAGCTTTCTTT
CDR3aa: CAWTAYTEAFF

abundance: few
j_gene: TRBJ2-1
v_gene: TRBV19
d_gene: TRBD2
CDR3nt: TGTGCCAGTAGCTTGGGACTAGCGGGCTACAATGAGCAGTTCTTC
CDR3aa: CASSLGLAGYNEQFF

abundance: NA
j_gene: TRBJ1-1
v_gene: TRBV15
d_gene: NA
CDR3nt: TGTGCCACCAGCAGAGATCTGGAGGGCGGCGGACAAGCTTTCTTT
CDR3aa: CATSRDLEGGGQAFF

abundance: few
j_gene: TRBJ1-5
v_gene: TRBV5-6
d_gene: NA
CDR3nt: TGTGCCAGCAGCTTCCTATCCCAGCCCCAGCATTTT
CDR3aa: CASSFLSQPQHF

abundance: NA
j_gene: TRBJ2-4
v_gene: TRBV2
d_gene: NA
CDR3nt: TGTGCCAGCGGACAGACCGAAAACATTCAGTACTTC
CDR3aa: CASGQTENIQYF

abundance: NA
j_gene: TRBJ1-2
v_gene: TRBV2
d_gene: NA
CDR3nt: TGTGCCAGCCCCGCCAGGGCGGCCTATGGCTACACCTTC
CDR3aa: CASPARAAYGYTF

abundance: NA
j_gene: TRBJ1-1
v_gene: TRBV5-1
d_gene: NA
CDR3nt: TGCGCCAGCAGCTTGAGGGAGAACACTGAAGCTTTCTTT
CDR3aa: CASSLRENTEAFF

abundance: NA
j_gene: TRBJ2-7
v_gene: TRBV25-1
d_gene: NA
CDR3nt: TGTGCCAGCAGTGAAAGGGCAGCTTCCTACGAGCAGTACTTC
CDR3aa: CASSERAASYEQYF

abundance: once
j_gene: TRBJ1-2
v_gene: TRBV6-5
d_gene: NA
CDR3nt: TGTGCCAGCAGTTACGACGCCGACAGCTACTATGGCTACACCTTC
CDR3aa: CASSYDADSYYGYTF

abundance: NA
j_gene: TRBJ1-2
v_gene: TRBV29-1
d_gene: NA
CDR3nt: TGCAGCGTTGAGGGAAGGGGGTTCCATGGCTACACCTTC
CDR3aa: CSVEGRGFHGYTF

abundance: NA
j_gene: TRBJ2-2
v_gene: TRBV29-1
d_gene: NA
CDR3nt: TGCAGCGCCATGGAGAACACCGGGGAGCTGTTTTTT
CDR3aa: CSAMENTGELFF

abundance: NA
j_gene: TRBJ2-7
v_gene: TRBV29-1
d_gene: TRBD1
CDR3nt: TGCAGCGGGGGACAGGGGATTTACGAGCAGTACTTC
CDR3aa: CSGGQGIYEQYF

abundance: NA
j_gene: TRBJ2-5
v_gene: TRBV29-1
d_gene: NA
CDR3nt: TGCAGCGTTGATGAACAGCTCGGGACCCAGTACTTC
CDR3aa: CSVDEQLGTQYF

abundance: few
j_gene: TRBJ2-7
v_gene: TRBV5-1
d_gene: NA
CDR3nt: TGCGCCAGCACGGAGGCCGGGGTGGGTCGCGAGCAGTACTTC
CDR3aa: CASTEAGVGREQYF

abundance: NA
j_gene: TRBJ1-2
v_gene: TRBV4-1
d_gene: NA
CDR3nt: TGCGCCAGCAGCCAAGAGGACAGAAACTATGGCTACACCTTC
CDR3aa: CASSQEDRNYGYTF

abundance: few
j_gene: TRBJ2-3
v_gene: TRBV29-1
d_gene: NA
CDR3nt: TGCAGCGCCCGGGGCCGGTTCACAGATACGCAGTATTTT
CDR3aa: CSARGRFTDTQYF

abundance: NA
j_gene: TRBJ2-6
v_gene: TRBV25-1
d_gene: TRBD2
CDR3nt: TGTGCCAGCAGCGACTCTAGCGGGGGGACCTCTGGGGCCAACGTCCTGACTTTC
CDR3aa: CASSDSSGGTSGANVLTF

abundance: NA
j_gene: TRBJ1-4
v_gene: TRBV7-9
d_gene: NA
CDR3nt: TGTGCCAGCAGCCAAACAGGTCTGGTCGGAAAACTGTTTTTT
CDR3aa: CASSQTGLVGKLFF

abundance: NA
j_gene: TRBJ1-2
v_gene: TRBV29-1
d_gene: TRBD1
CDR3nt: TGCAGCGTTGAAAGAGACAGGGGACATTATGGCTACACCTTC
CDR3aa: CSVERDRGHYGYTF

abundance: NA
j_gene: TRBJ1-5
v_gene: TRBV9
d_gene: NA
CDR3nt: TGTGCCAGCAGCGTAACAGGCAATCAGCCCCAGCATTTT
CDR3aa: CASSVTGNQPQHF

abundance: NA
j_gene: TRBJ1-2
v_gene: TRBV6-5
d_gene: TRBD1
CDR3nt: TGTGCCAGCAGCCGATGGACAGGGAGTAACTATGGCTACACCTTC
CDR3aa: CASSRWTGSNYGYTF

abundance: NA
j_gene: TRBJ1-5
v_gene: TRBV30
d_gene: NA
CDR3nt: TGTGCCTGGAGAAATAAGGGACTTCGGGACGGGAATCAGCCCCAGCATTTT
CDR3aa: CAWRNKGLRDGNQPQHF

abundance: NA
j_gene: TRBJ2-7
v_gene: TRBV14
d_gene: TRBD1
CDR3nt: TGTGCCAGCAGCCACAGGGGGCTTCGCGAGCAGTACTTC
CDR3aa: CASSHRGLREQYF

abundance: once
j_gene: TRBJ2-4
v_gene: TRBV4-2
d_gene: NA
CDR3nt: TGTGCCAGCAGCCAAGATCGGGAGATCGAAAACATTCAGTACTTC
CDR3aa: CASSQDREIENIQYF

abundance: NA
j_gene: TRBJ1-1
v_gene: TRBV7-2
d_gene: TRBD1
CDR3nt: TGTGCCAGCAGCCCGCAACAGGGGTCCTGGGTCGCTGAAGCTTTCTTT
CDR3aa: CASSPQQGSWVAEAFF